The 18 T cell receptor beta chains presented below share a single source sample, sequenced in a study of blood T cells in healthy people across ages. With a J-beta primer mix and a sample-barcoded 5' primer, a second PCR ran about 7 to 12 cycles. TCRdb itself ran the 5' RACE reads through MiXCR, one entry per CDR3 protein. Counted here are 550,000 to 600,000 distinct CDR3 sequences, around 48% occurring once; the ten biggest clones make up 20% to 25%. Source material: blood. The receptors stem from a man older than 75 in good health.

The table lists this clonotype with a count of one. This chain uses TRBV4-3 with TRBJ2-3; D gene unclear. V shed 1 base and J shed 2 bases, with 10 bases lying between them. The CDR3 is 15 amino acids. CDR1 is LGHNA and CDR2 is YSLEER in the germline V gene. The CDR3 loop is CASSQGGPHTDTQYF. Here the CDR3 DNA reads TGCGCCAGCAGCCAAGGGGGTCCCCACACAGATACGCAGTATTTT.

The V call is TRBV20-1, the J call TRBJ2-1, with D uncertain. V lost 6 bases and J lost 8, with 17 bases in between. The CDR3 has 13 residues. Looked up from germline, CDR1 is DFQATT and CDR2 is SNEGSKA (reference sequence). DNA of the CDR3: TGCAGTGCCCTTCGGCCCCTAACTGATGAGCAGTTCTTC. Translating gives CSALRPLTDEQFF.

This clonotype was seen at least ten times. Written as DNA, the CDR3 is TGTGCCAGCACCGTGGCGACGGTTGATACGCAGTATTTT. This gives the protein CASTVATVDTQYF. J is TRBJ2-3 and V is TRBV6-6; D call uncertain. The germline V gene encodes CDR1 MNHNY and CDR2 SVGAGI (reference sequence). V lost 7 bases and J 6 bases, leaving 14 bases between the germline ends. CDR3 length: 13 residues.

V and J are TRBV4-3 and TRBJ1-4, with TRBD1 identical over 7 bases. The CDR3 consists of 21 residues. The V gene's germline CDR1 is LGHNA and CDR2 YSLEER. V trimming: 3 bases; J trimming: 2 bases; junction bases outside the gene matches: 21. The CDR3 sequence: CASSHAGTGVTRVRTNEKLFF. The DNA of the CDR3 is TGCGCCAGCAGCCACGCCGGAACAGGGGTTACGCGTGTCCGGACTAATGAAAAACTGTTTTTT.

Here the CDR3 reads CASRRELDSGEQYF. As DNA, the CDR3 is TGTGCCAGCAGGCGGGAACTCGATTCGGGGGAGCAGTACTTC. The V gene is TRBV27, the J gene TRBJ2-4; D may be TRBD2 (6 bases). The V end was cut by 6 bases, the J end by 13 bases, with 22 bases between. This CDR3 comprises 14 residues. The germline gives CDR1 MNHEY, CDR2 SMNVEV (reference sequence).

There are many counts of this clonotype. The chain employs TRBV5-1 and TRBJ2-7, with unresolved D. Deletions cut 1 base from V and 2 bases from J, with 7 bases between. In germline, CDR1 is SGHRS, CDR2 YFSETQ. The CDR3 contains 13 residues. The CDR3 sequence is CASSLTDTYEQYF. CDR3 coding DNA: TGCGCCAGCAGCTTGACGGATACCTACGAGCAGTACTTC. Using reference TRBV5-1 and TRBJ2-7 for the parts outside the CDR3, the full variable domain is KAGVTQTPRYLIKTRGQQVTLSCSPISGHRSVSWYQQTPGQGLQFLFEYFSETQRNKGNFPGRFSGRQFSNSRSEMNVSTLELGDSALYLCASSLTDTYEQYFGPGTRLTVT.

The chain is built from TRBV29-1 and TRBJ2-5, with D possibly matching TRBD1 (6 bases). Germline values: CDR1 SQVTM, CDR2 ANQGSEA. V lost 4 bases to trimming and J lost 5 bases, with 8 bases between them. This CDR3 contains 11 residues. CDR3 DNA sequence: TGCAGCGTTGGGGGGCGGGAGACCCAGTACTTC. It translates to CSVGGRETQYF.

About this clonotype itself: A clone one base away is much larger, so this may be a read error. The V call is TRBV6-5, the J call TRBJ2-7; D might be TRBD1 (5 bases). Germline V gene sequence: CDR1 MNHEY, CDR2 SVGAGI. Between the trimmed V and J ends, which lost 2 bases and 3 bases, there was a span of 11 bases. The CDR3 is made up of 14 amino acids. The CDR3 loop reads CASSYASDNYEQYF. The CDR3 region has the DNA TGTGCCAGCAGTTACGCTTCGGACAACTACGAGCAGTACTTC.

This clonotype was detected a few times. The chain recombines TRBV29-1 with TRBJ2-1; TRBD2 matches at 16 bases. This CDR3 has 13 residues. With V trimmed by 7 bases and J by 12 bases, 6 bases remained unmatched. Germline V gene lookup returns CDR1 SQVTM and CDR2 ANQGSEA. The CDR3 protein is CSGGGLAGGMQFF. In DNA form, the CDR3 reads TGCAGCGGGGGGGGACTAGCGGGAGGGATGCAGTTCTTC.

This clonotype has only a few counts. The CDR3 loop reads CASSYSRQPTDTQYF. The CDR3 DNA follows: TGTGCCAGCAGTTACTCGAGGCAGCCGACAGATACGCAGTATTTT. The V call is TRBV6-5, the J call TRBJ2-3; D is ambiguous. V was clipped by 0 bases and J by 3 bases, with 10 bases between them. Germline V lookup: CDR1 MNHEY, CDR2 SVGAGI. This CDR3 comprises 15 residues.

The V gene is TRBV13, the J gene TRBJ2-7, with TRBD2 as a possible D gene (5 bases). Germline lookup yields CDR1 PRHDT and CDR2 FYEKMQ (reference sequence). The CDR3 contains 12 residues. Trimming took 3 bases from V and 10 from J, leaving 13 bases between them. CDR3 nucleotides: TGTGCCAGCAGCTTTGGTCAGGAGGCCCAGTACTTC. It is translated as CASSFGQEAQYF.

This clonotype has only a few counts. The V gene is TRBV5-6, the J gene TRBJ2-1; TRBD1 might be the D (6 bases). Germline lookup yields CDR1 SGHDT and CDR2 YYEEEE. V was clipped by 5 bases and J by 3 bases, with 15 bases between them. The CDR3 length is 15 residues. The CDR3: CASSRVGAGYNEQFF. The CDR3 DNA follows: TGTGCCAGCAGTCGTGTGGGGGCTGGCTACAATGAGCAGTTCTTC.

J is TRBJ2-1 and V is TRBV11-3; perhaps TRBD2 as D (6 bases). V shed 2 bases and J shed 5 bases, with 13 bases lying between them. CDR1 and CDR2 (germline): SGHNT, YENEEA. The CDR3 covers 15 residues. CDR3 DNA: TGTGCCAGCAGCTTACAGGGTGGAGGGGACAATGAGCAGTTCTTC. Amino acid sequence: CASSLQGGGDNEQFF. Together with reference TRBV11-3 and TRBJ2-1, the CDR3 gives the full variable domain: EAGVVQSPRYKIIEKKQPVAFWCNPISGHNTLYWYLQNLGQGPELLIRYENEEAVDDSQLPKDRFSAERLKGVDSTLKIQPAELGDSAVYLCASSLQGGGDNEQFFGPGTRLTVL.

The chain employs TRBV30 and TRBJ2-6; TRBD1 might be the D (6 bases). The CDR3 runs to 15 residues. The germline V gene has CDR1 GTSNPN and CDR2 SVGIG (reference sequence). Trimming removed 1 base at V and 4 bases at J, with 11 bases between. The CDR3 coding sequence is TGTGCCTGGAGTGCTGGGGGCGAAGGGGCCAACGTCCTGACTTTC. Its protein is CAWSAGGEGANVLTF.

V is TRBV4-1 and J is TRBJ2-7, with D possibly matching TRBD2 (5 bases). The end of the DNA is better explained by TRBJ2-5, so the J call may be wrong. The CDR3 runs 17 residues. Germline CDR1 and CDR2: MGHRA and YSYEKL. CDR3 in amino acids: CASSQDWTADTQETQYF. The DNA for the CDR3 is TGCGCCAGCAGCCAAGATTGGACTGCAGATACACAAGAGACCCAGTACTTC.

The chain is built from TRBV20-1 and TRBJ1-4; D may be TRBD1 (6 bases). The CDR3 length is 13 residues. V gave up 4 bases and J gave up 5 bases, with 11 bases separating them. Germline CDR1 DFQATT, CDR2 SNEGSKA (reference sequence). CDR3 in DNA: TGCAGTGCTATGGACAGTTCAAATGAAAAACTGTTTTTT. Protein: CSAMDSSNEKLFF.

The chain combines TRBV10-3 with TRBJ1-4; D remains unclear. The CDR3 is 13 amino acids. Germline CDR1 reads ENHRY; CDR2 reads SYGVKD. The V gene lost 3 bases and the J gene lost 5 bases, with 7 bases spanning the gap. The CDR3 DNA is TGTGCCATCAGTGACCCTGGGAATGAAAAACTGTTTTTT. Protein: CAISDPGNEKLFF.

The chain joins TRBV7-2 to TRBJ2-1, with 10 bases matching TRBD2. TRBJ2-7 matches the DNA end more closely, so the J call is doubtful. CDR1 SGHTA and CDR2 FQGNSA come from the germline V gene. CDR3 size: 17 residues. The CDR3 is CASSSPDSGGTYNEQYF. The CDR3 region has the DNA TGTGCCAGCAGCTCCCCTGATAGCGGGGGGACCTACAATGAGCAGTACTTC.